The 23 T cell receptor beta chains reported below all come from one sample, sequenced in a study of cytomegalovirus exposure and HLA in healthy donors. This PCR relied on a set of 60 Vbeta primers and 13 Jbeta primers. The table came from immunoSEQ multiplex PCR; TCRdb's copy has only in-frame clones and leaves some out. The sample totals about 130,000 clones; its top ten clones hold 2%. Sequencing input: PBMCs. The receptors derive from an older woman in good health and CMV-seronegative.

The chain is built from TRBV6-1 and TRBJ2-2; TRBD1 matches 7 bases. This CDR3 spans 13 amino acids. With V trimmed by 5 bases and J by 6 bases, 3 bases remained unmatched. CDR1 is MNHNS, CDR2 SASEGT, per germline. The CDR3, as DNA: TGTGCCAGCAGTACAGGGGTTTCCGGGGAGCTGTTTTTT. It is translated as CASSTGVSGELFF.

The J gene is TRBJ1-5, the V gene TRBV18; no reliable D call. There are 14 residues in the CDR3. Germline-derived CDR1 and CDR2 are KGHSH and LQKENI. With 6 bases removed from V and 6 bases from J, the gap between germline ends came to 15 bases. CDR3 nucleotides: TGTGCCAGCTCGCCGCCACCCGGCGGTCAGCCCCAGCATTTT. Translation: CASSPPPGGQPQHF.

The CDR3 loop is CASSPLLEQYF. DNA of the CDR3: TGTGCCAGCAGCCCCCTTCTCGAGCAGTACTTC. The chain carries TRBV11-2 and TRBJ2-7; D remains unclear. Germline CDR1 SGHAT, CDR2 FQNNGV. The CDR3 has 11 amino acids. V shed 5 bases and J shed 6 bases, with 8 bases lying between them.

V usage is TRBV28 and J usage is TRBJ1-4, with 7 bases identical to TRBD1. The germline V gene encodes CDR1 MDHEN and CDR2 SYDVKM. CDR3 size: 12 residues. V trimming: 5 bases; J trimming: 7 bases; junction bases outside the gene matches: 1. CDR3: CASSRDSEKLFF. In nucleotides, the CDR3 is TGTGCCAGCAGTCGGGACAGTGAAAAACTGTTTTTT. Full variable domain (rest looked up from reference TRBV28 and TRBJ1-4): DVKVTQSSRYLVKRTGEKVFLECVQDMDHENMFWYRQDPGLGLRLIYFSYDVKMKEKGDIPEGYSVSREKKERFSLILESASTNQTSMYLCASSRDSEKLFFGSGTQLSVL.

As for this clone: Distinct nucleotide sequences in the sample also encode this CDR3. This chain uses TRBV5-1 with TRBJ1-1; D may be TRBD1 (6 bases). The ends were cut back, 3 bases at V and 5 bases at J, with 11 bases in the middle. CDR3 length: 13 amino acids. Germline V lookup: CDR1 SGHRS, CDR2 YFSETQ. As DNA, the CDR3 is TGCGCCAGCAGCTCCACAGGGTTGACTGAAGCTTTCTTT. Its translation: CASSSTGLTEAFF.

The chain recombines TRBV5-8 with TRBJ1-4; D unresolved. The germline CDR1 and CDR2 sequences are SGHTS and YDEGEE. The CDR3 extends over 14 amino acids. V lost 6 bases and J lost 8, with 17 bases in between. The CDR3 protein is CASTPLPAIEKLFF. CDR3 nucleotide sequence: TGTGCCAGCACCCCTCTGCCCGCTATCGAAAAACTGTTTTTT.

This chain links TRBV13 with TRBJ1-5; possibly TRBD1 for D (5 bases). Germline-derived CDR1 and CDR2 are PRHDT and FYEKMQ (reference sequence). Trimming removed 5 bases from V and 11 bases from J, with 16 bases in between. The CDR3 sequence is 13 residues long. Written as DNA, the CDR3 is TGTGCCAGCAGCCCCCCGGGGGGAGGGGCCCAGCATTTT. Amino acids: CASSPPGGGAQHF.

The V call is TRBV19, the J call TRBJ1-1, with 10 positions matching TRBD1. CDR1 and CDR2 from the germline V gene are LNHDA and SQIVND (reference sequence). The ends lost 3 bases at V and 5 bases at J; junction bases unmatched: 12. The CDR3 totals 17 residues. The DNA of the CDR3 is TGTGCCAGTAGTATTTATATCGGGACAGGGGCGGGGACTGAAGCTTTCTTT. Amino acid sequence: CASSIYIGTGAGTEAFF.

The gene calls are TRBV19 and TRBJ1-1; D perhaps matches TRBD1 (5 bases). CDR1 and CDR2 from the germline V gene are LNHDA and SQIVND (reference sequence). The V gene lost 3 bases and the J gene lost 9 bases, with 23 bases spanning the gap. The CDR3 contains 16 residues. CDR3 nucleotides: TGTGCCAGTAGTATGAGCGCACAATATCCAGGGCCTAAAGCTTTCTTT. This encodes CASSMSAQYPGPKAFF.

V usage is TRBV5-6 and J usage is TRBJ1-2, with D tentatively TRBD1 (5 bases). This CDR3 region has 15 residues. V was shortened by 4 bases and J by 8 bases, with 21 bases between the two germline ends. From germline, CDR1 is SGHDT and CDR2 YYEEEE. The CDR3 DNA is TGTGCCAGCAGCCTACTCTCGACAGATATTTTCGGCTACACCTTC. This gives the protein CASSLLSTDIFGYTF. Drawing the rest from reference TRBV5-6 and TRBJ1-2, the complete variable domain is DAGVTQSPTHLIKTRGQQVTLRCSPKSGHDTVSWYQQALGQGPQFIFQYYEEEERQRGNFPDRFSGHQFPNYSSELNVNALLLGDSALYLCASSLLSTDIFGYTFGSGTRLTVV.

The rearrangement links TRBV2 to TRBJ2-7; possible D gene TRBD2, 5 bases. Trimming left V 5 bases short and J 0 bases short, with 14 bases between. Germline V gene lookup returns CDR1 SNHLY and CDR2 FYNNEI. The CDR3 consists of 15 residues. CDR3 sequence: CASSPLTSNSYEQYF. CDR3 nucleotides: TGTGCCAGCAGTCCATTAACTAGTAACTCCTACGAGCAGTACTTC.

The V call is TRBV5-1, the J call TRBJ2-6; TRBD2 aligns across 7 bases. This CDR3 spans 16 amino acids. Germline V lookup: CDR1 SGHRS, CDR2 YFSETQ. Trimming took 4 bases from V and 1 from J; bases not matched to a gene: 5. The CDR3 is CASSLWGGSGANVLTF. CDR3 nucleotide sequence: TGCGCCAGCAGCCTATGGGGGGGTTCTGGGGCCAACGTCCTGACTTTC.

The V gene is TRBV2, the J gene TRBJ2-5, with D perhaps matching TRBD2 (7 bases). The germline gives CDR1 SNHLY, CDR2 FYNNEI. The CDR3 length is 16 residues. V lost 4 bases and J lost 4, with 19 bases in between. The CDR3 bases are TGTGCCAGCAGTGCGGCACGGGGGGCGGGCGGAGAGACCCAGTACTTC. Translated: CASSAARGAGGETQYF.

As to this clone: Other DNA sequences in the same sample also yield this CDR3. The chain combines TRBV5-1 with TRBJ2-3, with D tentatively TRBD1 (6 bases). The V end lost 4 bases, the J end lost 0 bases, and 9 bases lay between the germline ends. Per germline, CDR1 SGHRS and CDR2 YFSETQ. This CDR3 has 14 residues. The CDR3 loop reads CASSPGQSTDTQYF. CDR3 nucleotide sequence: TGCGCCAGCAGCCCAGGACAGAGCACAGATACGCAGTATTTT.

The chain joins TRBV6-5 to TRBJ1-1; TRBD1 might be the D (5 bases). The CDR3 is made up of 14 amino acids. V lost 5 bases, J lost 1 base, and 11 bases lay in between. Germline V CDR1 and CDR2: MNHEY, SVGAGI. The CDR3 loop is CASSLAGTNTEAFF. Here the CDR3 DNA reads TGTGCCAGCAGTCTGGCGGGGACGAACACTGAAGCTTTCTTT.

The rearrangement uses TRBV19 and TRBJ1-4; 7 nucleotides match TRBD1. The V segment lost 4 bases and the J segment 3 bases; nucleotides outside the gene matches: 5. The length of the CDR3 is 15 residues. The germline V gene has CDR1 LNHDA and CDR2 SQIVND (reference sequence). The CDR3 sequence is CASSKQGIANEKLFF. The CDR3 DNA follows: TGTGCCAGTAGTAAACAGGGGATCGCTAATGAAAAACTGTTTTTT.

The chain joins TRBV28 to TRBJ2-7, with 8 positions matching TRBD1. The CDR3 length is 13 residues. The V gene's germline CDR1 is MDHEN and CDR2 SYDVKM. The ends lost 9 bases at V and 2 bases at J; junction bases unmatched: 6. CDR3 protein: CASFPGQAYEQYF. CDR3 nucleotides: TGTGCCAGTTTTCCGGGACAGGCCTACGAGCAGTACTTC.

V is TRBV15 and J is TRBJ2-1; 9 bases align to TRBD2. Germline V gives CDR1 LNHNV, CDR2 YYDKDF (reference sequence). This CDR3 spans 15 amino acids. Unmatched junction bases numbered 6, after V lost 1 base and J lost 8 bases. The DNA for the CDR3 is TGTGCCACCAGCAGAGCCGGGACTAGCTTGGATGAGCAGTTCTTC. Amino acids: CATSRAGTSLDEQFF.

The CDR3 reads CASSLKSDRAYNEQFF. The DNA of the CDR3 is TGTGCCAGCAGCTTAAAGTCGGACAGGGCCTACAATGAGCAGTTCTTC. The chain uses TRBV7-3 and TRBJ2-1, with 8 nucleotides matching TRBD1. The CDR3 runs to 16 residues. Looked up from germline, CDR1 is SGHTA and CDR2 is FQGTGA. Trimming took 1 base from V and 2 from J; bases not matched to a gene: 4.

DNA for the CDR3: TGTGCCAGCAGCTTGACTAGCGGGAGGGCCAGCAATGAGCAGTTCTTC. It encodes CASSLTSGRASNEQFF. J is TRBJ2-1 and V is TRBV5-4; 13 bases align to TRBD2. Trimming cost V 1 base and J 6 bases; bases outside gene matches: 4. This CDR3 is built from 16 residues. CDR1 and CDR2 (germline): SGHNT, YYREEE (reference sequence).

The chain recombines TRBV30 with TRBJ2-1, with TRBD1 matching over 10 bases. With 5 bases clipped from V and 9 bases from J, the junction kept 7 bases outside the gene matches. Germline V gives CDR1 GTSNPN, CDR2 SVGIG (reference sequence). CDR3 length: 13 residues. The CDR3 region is CAWGQGGRGEQFF. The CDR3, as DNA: TGTGCCTGGGGACAGGGGGGTAGGGGTGAGCAGTTCTTC.

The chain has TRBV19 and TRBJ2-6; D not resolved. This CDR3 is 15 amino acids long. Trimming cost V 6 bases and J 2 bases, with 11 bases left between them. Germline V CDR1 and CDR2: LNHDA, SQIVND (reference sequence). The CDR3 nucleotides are TGTGCCAGTAGCCAAGTCTCGGCTGGGGCCAACGTCCTGACTTTC. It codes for CASSQVSAGANVLTF.

CDR3 coding DNA: TGCGCCAGCAGCCAAGAACGTTACGGCACTGAAGCTTTCTTT. This encodes CASSQERYGTEAFF. The J gene is TRBJ1-1, the V gene TRBV4-1; the D is unclear. CDR1 MGHRA and CDR2 YSYEKL come from the germline V gene. This CDR3 spans 14 amino acids. Trimming left V 0 bases short and J 4 bases short, with 9 bases between.